This is a list of T cell receptor beta chains from one sample in a study of blood T cell repertoires in COVID-19. TCRdb's table, derived via immunoSEQ multiplex PCR, lists solely in-frame clones and lacks some. The top ten hold around 29% of the sample, which has approximately 80,000 clones, more than 75% seen once. The sample taken for sequencing was peripheral blood. Every receptor here comes from a human donor in a cohort sampled during active COVID-19. CDR3s include the opening cysteine and the closing phenylalanine or tryptophan. Fields, in order: clone size, V gene, J gene, D gene, CDR3 DNA, CDR3 protein. D genes are given only for firm matches. Only some rows state a clone size, as once, few, many or a class for expanded clones.

.	TRBV21-1	TRBJ1-2	.	TGTGCCAGCAGCAAAGTGCTAGGGGCGTTAGGGGGCTACACCTTC	CASSKVLGALGGYTF
.	TRBV19	TRBJ1-2	TRBD1	TGTGCCAGTAGCTCAAGGGGACAGGACCCTAGCGGCTATGGCTACACCTTC	CASSSRGQDPSGYGYTF
few	TRBV18	TRBJ1-5	TRBD1	TGTGCCAGCTCACTAGACAGGGATCAGCCCCAGCATTTT	CASSLDRDQPQHF
.	TRBV10-3	TRBJ1-1	.	TGTGCCATCAGTGAGTGGCAGGGGTCGAACACTGAAGCTTTCTTT	CAISEWQGSNTEAFF
.	TRBV4-1	TRBJ1-6	.	TGCGCCAGCAGCCAAGATTGGCAGGATCAACCCTCCTATAATTCACCCCTCCACTTT	CASSQDWQDQPSYNSPLHF
.	TRBV6-2/TRBV6-3	TRBJ2-3	TRBD2	TGTGCCAGCAGTGACCTAGCGGGGGTCACCCCTAGCACAGATACGCAGTATTTT	CASSDLAGVTPSTDTQYF
.	TRBV2	TRBJ1-2	TRBD1	TGTGCCAGCAGTGACGGGCGGCAGGGGGCTCGAAATGGCTACACCTTC	CASSDGRQGARNGYTF
.	TRBV11-2	TRBJ1-1	TRBD1	TGTGCCAGCAGCCCGGACAGGGGTACTGAAGCTTTCTTT	CASSPDRGTEAFF
once	TRBV5-1	TRBJ2-5	.	TGCGCCAGCAGCTTGGACACAGTCCAAGAGACCCAGTACTTC	CASSLDTVQETQYF
.	TRBV3-1/TRBV3-2	TRBJ1-1	TRBD1	TGTGCCAGCAGCCAGTCTACAGGGGGTCGGACTGAAGCTTTCTTT	CASSQSTGGRTEAFF
.	TRBV5-1	TRBJ2-7	TRBD2	TGCGCCAGCAGCCTACTGGGAGGGGTCAACGAGCAGTACTTC	CASSLLGGVNEQYF
.	TRBV10-3	TRBJ2-7	TRBD2	TGTGCCATCAGGACTAGCGGGGGGTCCTACGAGCAGTACTTC	CAIRTSGGSYEQYF
once	TRBV5-1	TRBJ1-2	.	TGCGCCAGCAGCTTGGGCCAGAACTATGGCTACACCTTC	CASSLGQNYGYTF
.	TRBV9	TRBJ1-4	.	TGTGCCAGCAGCGTAAAGGGGTCTAATGAAAAACTGTTTTTT	CASSVKGSNEKLFF
.	TRBV27	TRBJ1-2	.	TGTGCCAGCAGTCCTTCTGGGAGGCTAATCCTATATGGCTACACCTTC	CASSPSGRLILYGYTF
.	TRBV9	TRBJ1-2	.	TGTGCCAGCAGCGTAGACAGCAACTATGGCTACACCTTC	CASSVDSNYGYTF
.	TRBV11-1	TRBJ2-1	TRBD2	TGTGCCAGCAGCTCACCACTAGCGGGGCACTACAATGAGCAGTTCTTC	CASSSPLAGHYNEQFF
.	TRBV11-2	TRBJ2-1	TRBD2	TGTGCCAGCAGCCGCGGACTAGGTTACAATGAGCAGTTCTTC	CASSRGLGYNEQFF
few	TRBV30	TRBJ1-6	.	TGTGCCTGGAGTGTATTAGGCAGGGCAAATTCACCCCTCCACTTT	CAWSVLGRANSPLHF
.	TRBV7-6	TRBJ1-5	TRBD1	TGTGCCAGCAGCTTAGATCAGGGGGGGCCCCAGCATTTT	CASSLDQGGPQHF
.	TRBV7-9	TRBJ1-6	TRBD1	TGTGCCAGCAGCTTTAGGGGGCGCGAATGCTGTTCACCCCTCCACTTT	CASSFRGRECCSPLHF
once	TRBV5-1	TRBJ2-3	.	TGCGCCAGCAGCTTCGAGGAGGGGATGGGAGATACGCAGTATTTT	CASSFEEGMGDTQYF
once	TRBV4-2	TRBJ2-2	.	TGTGCCAGCAGCCAAGTGGGGGGAGGCACCGGGGAGCTGTTTTTT	CASSQVGGGTGELFF
.	TRBV18	TRBJ2-1	.	TGTGCCAGCTCAGTGGCTAGTGAGCAGTTCTTC	CASSVASEQFF
.	TRBV11-2	TRBJ1-2	.	TGTGCCAGCAGCACTGGACTCTCCAATGGCTACACCTTC	CASSTGLSNGYTF
.	TRBV5-1	TRBJ2-7	TRBD1	TGCGCCAGCAGCTCCGGACAGGGGAAATACGAGCAGTACTTC	CASSSGQGKYEQYF
.	TRBV14	TRBJ1-1	.	TGTGCCAGCAGCCAACAACAGGGCACTGAAGCTTTCTTT	CASSQQQGTEAFF
.	TRBV2	TRBJ2-7	TRBD1	TGTGCCAGCAGGCCGGGACAGACCTACGAGCAGTACTTC	CASRPGQTYEQYF
few	TRBV5-1	TRBJ1-1	.	TGCGCCAGCAGCTTGGCTCTGCCAGGCCCTATGAACACTGAAGCTTTCTTT	CASSLALPGPMNTEAFF
.	TRBV4-1	TRBJ1-4	.	TGCGCCAGCAGAAACAGGGTTTCAACTAATGAAAAACTGTTTTTT	CASRNRVSTNEKLFF
.	TRBV28	TRBJ2-2	.	TGTGCCAGCAGCCTCGGGGCCGGGGAGCTGTTTTTT	CASSLGAGELFF
few	TRBV5-1	TRBJ2-2	TRBD2	TGCGCCAGCACCCTTGGCCTAGCGGGGACTCCGAACACCGGGGAGCTGTTTTTT	CASTLGLAGTPNTGELFF
few	TRBV30	TRBJ1-5	.	TGTGCCTGGACCCGCGGGGGGTCAAGCAATCAGCCCCAGCATTTT	CAWTRGGSSNQPQHF
.	TRBV4-1	TRBJ1-1	.	TGCGCCAGCAGCCTCATGACAGCCAACACTGAAGCTTTCTTT	CASSLMTANTEAFF
.	TRBV7-9	TRBJ1-4	.	TGTGCCAGCAGCTTTGGGGGGACTAATGAAAAACTGTTTTTT	CASSFGGTNEKLFF
.	TRBV10-3	TRBJ1-2	.	TGTGCCATCAGTGACCTAGGGGTAGCTAACTATGGCTACACCTTC	CAISDLGVANYGYTF
.	TRBV6-5	TRBJ1-1	.	TGTGCCAGCAGCCGGCCAGGAAGCTCTGAAGCTTTCTTT	CASSRPGSSEAFF
.	TRBV27	TRBJ2-7	.	TGTGCCAGCAGTTTATTCAGGGGCTCCTACGAGCAGTACTTC	CASSLFRGSYEQYF
.	TRBV5-5	TRBJ2-1	TRBD2	TGTGCCAGCAGCGATTTGCCTAGCGGGGCCAATGAGCAGTTCTTC	CASSDLPSGANEQFF
.	TRBV2	TRBJ1-2	TRBD1	TGTGCCAGCAGCAAAGACAGGGGCAACTATGGCTACACCTTC	CASSKDRGNYGYTF
.	TRBV7-2	TRBJ2-3	.	TGTGCCAGCAGCCTAGACTCGGCAGATACGCAGTATTTT	CASSLDSADTQYF
.	TRBV2	TRBJ2-5	.	TGTGCCAGCAGTGAAGTTCTATTGGAGACCCAGTACTTC	CASSEVLLETQYF
.	TRBV7-8	TRBJ1-5	.	TGTGCCAGCAGCTCAGCGGGCCCCCAGCCCCAGCATTTT	CASSSAGPQPQHF
.	TRBV6-1	TRBJ2-7	.	TGTGCCAGCAGTGAGCCCATATCCAGCTCCTACGAGCAGTACTTC	CASSEPISSSYEQYF
.	TRBV12-5	TRBJ1-2	.	TGTGCTAGTGTCCGGGACACCGCTATCGACGGCTACACCTTC	CASVRDTAIDGYTF
once	TRBV30	TRBJ2-3	.	TGTGCCTGGAACGGGCCAGGGGCCGCAGATACGCAGTATTTT	CAWNGPGAADTQYF